This T cell receptor beta chain came from a study of T cells after posttransplantation cyclophosphamide. The repertoire was sequenced with immunoSEQ multiplex PCR; TCRdb's copy has only in-frame clones and lacks some. The sample shows about 52,000 clones, under 95% of them seen only once. The sequence derives from a woman aged 25 to 39 in good health and a related stem cell transplant donor. Sequencing input: PBMCs.

The CDR3 loop is CASSSWAGNTEAFF. In nucleotides, the CDR3 is TGTGCCAGCAGCTCGTGGGCCGGCAACACTGAAGCTTTCTTT. The V call is TRBV5-5, the J call TRBJ1-1; D ambiguous. Looked up from germline, CDR1 is SGHKS and CDR2 is YYEKEE (reference sequence). V lost 3 bases and J 2 bases, leaving 11 bases between the germline ends. This CDR3 has 14 amino acids.